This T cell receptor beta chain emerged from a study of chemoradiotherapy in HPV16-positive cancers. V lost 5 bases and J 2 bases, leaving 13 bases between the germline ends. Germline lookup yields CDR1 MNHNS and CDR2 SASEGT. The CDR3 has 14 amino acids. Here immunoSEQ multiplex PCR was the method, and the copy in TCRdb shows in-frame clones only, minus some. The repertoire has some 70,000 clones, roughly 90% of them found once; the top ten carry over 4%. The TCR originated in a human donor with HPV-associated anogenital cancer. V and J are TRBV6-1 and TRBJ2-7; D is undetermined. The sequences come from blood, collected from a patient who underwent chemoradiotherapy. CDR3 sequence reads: CASSRSTDPYEQYF. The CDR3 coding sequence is TGTGCCAGCAGTAGGAGCACTGATCCCTACGAGCAGTACTTC.